This T cell receptor beta chain appears in the sequencing data of a study of graft-versus-host responses after intestinal transplantation. As for this clone: Its antigen remains unidentified.

The repertoire was sequenced with immunoSEQ multiplex PCR; TCRdb's copy has only in-frame clones and lacks some. In the table there are 40,000 to 55,000 clones, roughly 90% of which are singletons. This CDR3 comprises 15 residues. Germline V gene lookup returns CDR1 SGHKS and CDR2 YYEKEE (reference sequence). V shed 4 bases and J shed 4 bases, with 18 bases lying between them. Here the sequenced sample was unstimulated CD4+ T cells sorted from spleen or lymph node cells, taken before transplant. The chain couples TRBV5-5 to TRBJ2-7, with D possibly TRBD2 on 7 matching bases. This receptor was obtained from a human donor who was the organ donor for an intestinal transplant. The CDR3 sequence: CASSDGPGGQYEQYF. The CDR3 DNA sequence: TGTGCCAGCAGCGACGGACCCGGGGGGCAGTACGAGCAGTACTTC.